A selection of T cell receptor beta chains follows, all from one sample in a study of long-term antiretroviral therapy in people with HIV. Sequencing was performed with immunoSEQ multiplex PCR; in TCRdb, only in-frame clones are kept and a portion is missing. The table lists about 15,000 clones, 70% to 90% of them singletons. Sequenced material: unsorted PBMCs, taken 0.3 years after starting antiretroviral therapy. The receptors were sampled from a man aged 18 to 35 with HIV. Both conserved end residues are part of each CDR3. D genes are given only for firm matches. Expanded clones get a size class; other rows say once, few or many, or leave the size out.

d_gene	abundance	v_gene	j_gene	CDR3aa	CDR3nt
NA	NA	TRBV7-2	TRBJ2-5	CASSPIGTQYF	TGTGCCAGCAGCCCGATCGGGACCCAGTACTTC
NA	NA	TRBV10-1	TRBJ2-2	CASSEGAGGYTGELFF	TGCGCCAGCAGTGAGGGCGCCGGGGGATACACCGGGGAGCTGTTTTTT
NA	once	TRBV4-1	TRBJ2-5	CASSQDFGTQYF	TGCGCCAGCAGCCAAGATTTCGGAACCCAGTACTTC
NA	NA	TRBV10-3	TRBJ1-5	CAISVGNQPQHF	TGTGCCATCAGTGTCGGCAATCAGCCCCAGCATTTT
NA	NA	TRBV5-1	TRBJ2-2	CASSWEGAGGTGELFF	TGCGCCAGCAGCTGGGAGGGGGCCGGGGGCACCGGGGAGCTGTTTTTT
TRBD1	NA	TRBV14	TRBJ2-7	CASSHLGQGIYEQYF	TGTGCCAGCAGCCATTTGGGACAGGGGATCTACGAGCAGTACTTC
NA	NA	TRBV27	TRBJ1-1	CASSLGTRITEAFF	TGTGCCAGCAGTTTGGGGACCAGGATCACTGAAGCTTTCTTT
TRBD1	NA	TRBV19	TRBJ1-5	CASSMTVEQGGQPQHF	TGTGCCAGTAGTATGACGGTGGAACAGGGGGGACAGCCCCAGCATTTT
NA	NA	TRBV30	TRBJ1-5	CAWSADILTQPQHF	TGTGCCTGGAGTGCGGACATCCTTACGCAGCCCCAGCATTTT
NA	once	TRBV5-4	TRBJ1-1	CASSLGPKTEAFF	TGTGCCAGCAGCTTGGGACCGAAGACTGAAGCTTTCTTT
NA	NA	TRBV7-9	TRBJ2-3	CASSLGVGTDTQYF	TGTGCCAGCAGCTTAGGGGTCGGCACAGATACGCAGTATTTT
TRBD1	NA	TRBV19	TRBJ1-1	CASSDRGWTEAFF	TGTGCCAGTAGTGACAGGGGATGGACTGAAGCTTTCTTT
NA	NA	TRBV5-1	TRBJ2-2	CASSLASAGELFF	TGCGCCAGCAGCTTGGCCTCGGCCGGGGAGCTGTTTTTT
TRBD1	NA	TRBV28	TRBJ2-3	CASSSTGGTDTQYF	TGTGCCAGCAGTTCGACAGGGGGAACAGATACGCAGTATTTT
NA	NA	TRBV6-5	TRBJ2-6	CASSYEGANVLTF	TGTGCCAGCAGTTACGAGGGGGCCAACGTCCTGACTTTC
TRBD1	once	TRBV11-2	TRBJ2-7	CASSPGTGAYEQYF	TGTGCCAGCAGCCCCGGGACAGGGGCCTACGAGCAGTACTTC
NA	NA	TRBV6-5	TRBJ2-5	CASSYSRGQETQYF	TGTGCCAGCAGTTACTCTAGGGGCCAAGAGACCCAGTACTTC
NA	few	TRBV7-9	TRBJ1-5	CASSAQGGNQPQHF	TGTGCCAGCAGCGCACAGGGTGGCAATCAGCCCCAGCATTTT
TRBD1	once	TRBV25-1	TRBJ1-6	CASNGTGVSPLHF	TGTGCCAGCAACGGGACAGGGGTTTCACCCCTCCACTTT
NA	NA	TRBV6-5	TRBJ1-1	CASSPLRAGTEAFF	TGTGCCAGCAGTCCACTTCGGGCAGGGACTGAAGCTTTCTTT
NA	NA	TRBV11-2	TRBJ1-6	CASSLEWVFSYNSPLHF	TGTGCCAGCAGCTTAGAGTGGGTGTTCTCCTATAATTCACCCCTCCACTTT
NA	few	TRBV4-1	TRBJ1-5	CASSQVVGVPQPQHF	TGCGCCAGCAGCCAAGTGGTGGGAGTACCTCAGCCCCAGCATTTT
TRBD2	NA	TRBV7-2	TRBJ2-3	CASSLVSGGAVLTDTQYF	TGTGCCAGCAGCTTAGTTAGCGGGGGGGCAGTTTTGACGGATACGCAGTATTTT
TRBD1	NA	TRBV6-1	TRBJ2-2	CASSEKSTGGGELFF	TGTGCCAGCAGTGAAAAGAGTACAGGGGGCGGGGAGCTGTTTTTT
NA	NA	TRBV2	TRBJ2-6	CAPSGSSGANVLTF	TGTGCCCCCTCGGGGAGCTCTGGGGCCAACGTCCTGACTTTC
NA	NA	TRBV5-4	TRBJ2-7	CASSPRDGKFYEQYF	TGTGCCAGCAGCCCCCGGGACGGGAAGTTCTACGAGCAGTACTTC
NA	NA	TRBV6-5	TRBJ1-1	CASSYFETGTEAFF	TGTGCCAGCAGTTACTTCGAGACGGGCACTGAAGCTTTCTTT
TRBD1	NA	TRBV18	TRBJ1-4	CASSPPRQGANEKLFF	TGTGCCAGCTCACCACCGCGACAGGGGGCTAATGAAAAACTGTTTTTT
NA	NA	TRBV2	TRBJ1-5	CASSGDSNQPQHF	TGTGCCAGCAGTGGTGATAGCAATCAGCCCCAGCATTTT